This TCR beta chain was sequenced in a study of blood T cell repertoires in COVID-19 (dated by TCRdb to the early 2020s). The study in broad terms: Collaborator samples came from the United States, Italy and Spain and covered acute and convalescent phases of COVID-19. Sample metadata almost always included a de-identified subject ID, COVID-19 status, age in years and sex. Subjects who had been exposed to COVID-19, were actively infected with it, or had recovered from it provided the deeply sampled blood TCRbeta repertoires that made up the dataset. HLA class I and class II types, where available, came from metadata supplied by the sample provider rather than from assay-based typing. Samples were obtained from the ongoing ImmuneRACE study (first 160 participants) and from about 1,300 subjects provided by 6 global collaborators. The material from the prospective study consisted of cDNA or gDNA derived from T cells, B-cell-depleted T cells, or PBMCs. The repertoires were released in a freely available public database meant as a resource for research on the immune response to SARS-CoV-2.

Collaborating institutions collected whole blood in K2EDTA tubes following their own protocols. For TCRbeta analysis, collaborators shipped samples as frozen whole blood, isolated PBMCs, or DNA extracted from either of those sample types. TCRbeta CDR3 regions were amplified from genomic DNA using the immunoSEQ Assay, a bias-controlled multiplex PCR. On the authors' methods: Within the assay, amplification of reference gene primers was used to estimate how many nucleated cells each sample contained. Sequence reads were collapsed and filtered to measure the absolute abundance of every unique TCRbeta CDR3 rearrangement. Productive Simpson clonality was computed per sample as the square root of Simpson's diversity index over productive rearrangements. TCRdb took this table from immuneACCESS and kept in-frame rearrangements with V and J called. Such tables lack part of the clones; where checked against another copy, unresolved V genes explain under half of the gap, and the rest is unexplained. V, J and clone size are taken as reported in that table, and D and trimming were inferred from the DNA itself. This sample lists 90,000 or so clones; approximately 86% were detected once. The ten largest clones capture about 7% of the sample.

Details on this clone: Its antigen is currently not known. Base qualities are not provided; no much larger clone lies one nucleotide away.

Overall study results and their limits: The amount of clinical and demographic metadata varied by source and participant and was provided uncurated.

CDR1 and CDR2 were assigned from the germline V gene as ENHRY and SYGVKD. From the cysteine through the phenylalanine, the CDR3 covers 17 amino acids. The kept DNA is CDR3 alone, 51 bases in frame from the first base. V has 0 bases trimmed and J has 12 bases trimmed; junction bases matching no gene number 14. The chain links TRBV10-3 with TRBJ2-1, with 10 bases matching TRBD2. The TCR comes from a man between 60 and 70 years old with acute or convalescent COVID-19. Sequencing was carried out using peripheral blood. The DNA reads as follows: TGTGCCATCAGTGAGTCTACCTTAGCGGGAGGCCCCCTGGGGCAGTTCTTC. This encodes CAISESTLAGGPLGQFF.